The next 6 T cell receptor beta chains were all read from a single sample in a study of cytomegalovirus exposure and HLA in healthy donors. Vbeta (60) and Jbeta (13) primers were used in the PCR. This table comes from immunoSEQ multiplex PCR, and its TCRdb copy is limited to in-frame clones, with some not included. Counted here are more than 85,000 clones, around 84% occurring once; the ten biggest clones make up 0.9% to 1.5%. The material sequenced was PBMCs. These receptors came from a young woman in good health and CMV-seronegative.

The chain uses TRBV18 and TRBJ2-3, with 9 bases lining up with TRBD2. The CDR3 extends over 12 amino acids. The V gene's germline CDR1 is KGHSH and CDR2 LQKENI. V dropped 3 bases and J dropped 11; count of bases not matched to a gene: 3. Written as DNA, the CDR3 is TGTGCCAGCTCACCCGAGACTAGCGGGCAGTATTTT. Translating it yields CASSPETSGQYF.

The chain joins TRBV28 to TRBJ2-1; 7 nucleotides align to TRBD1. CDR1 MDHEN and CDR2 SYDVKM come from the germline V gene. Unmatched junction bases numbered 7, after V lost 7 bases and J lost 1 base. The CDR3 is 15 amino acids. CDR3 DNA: TGTGCCAGCACGTCAGGGGGACGGTCCTACAATGAGCAGTTCTTC. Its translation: CASTSGGRSYNEQFF.

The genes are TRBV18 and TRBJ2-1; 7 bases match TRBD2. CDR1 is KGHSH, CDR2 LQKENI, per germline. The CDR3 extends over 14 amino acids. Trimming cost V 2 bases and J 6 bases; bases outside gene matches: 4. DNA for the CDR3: TGTGCCAGCTCACCATTGGGCGGGAGCAATGAGCAGTTCTTC. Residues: CASSPLGGSNEQFF.

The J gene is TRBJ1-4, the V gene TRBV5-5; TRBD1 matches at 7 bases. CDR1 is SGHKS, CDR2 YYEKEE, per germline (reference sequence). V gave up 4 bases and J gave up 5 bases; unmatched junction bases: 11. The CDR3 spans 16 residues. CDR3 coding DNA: TGTGCCAGCAGCCACCTACAGGGGAGCCTAAATGAAAAACTGTTTTTT. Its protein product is CASSHLQGSLNEKLFF.

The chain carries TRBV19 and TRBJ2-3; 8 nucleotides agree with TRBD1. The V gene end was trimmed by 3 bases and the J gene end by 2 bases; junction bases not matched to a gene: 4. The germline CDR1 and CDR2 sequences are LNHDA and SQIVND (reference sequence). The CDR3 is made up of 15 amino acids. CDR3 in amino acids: CASSISRGHTDTQYF. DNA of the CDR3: TGTGCCAGTAGTATCTCCAGGGGGCACACAGATACGCAGTATTTT.

CDR3 in amino acids: CAWSGGNPGELFF. The CDR3 DNA reads TGTGCCTGGTCGGGGGGTAATCCCGGGGAGCTGTTTTTT. The chain combines TRBV30 with TRBJ2-2, with 7 bases aligning to TRBD2. Germline V CDR1 and CDR2: GTSNPN, SVGIG (reference sequence). This CDR3 region has 13 residues. V trimming: 5 bases; J trimming: 6 bases; junction bases outside the gene matches: 6. Using reference TRBV30 and TRBJ2-2 for the parts outside the CDR3, the full variable domain is SQTIHQWPATLVQPVGSPLSLECTVEGTSNPNLYWYRQAAGRGLQLLFYSVGIGQISSEVPQNLSASRPQDRQFILSSKKLLLSDSGFYLCAWSGGNPGELFFGEGSRLTVL.